The clone carrying this T cell receptor (beta chain) was detected many times. Its target is not known. The data are from a study of T cells in Graves' hyperthyroidism and ophthalmopathy. Study-wide results and limits: Most thyroid clonotypes with frequency above 0.001 were detected in blood.

CDR3 length equals 14 residues. After removal of 6 bases from V and 3 bases from J, the junction contained 8 bases not matched to a gene. The CDR3 regions of TCR beta were amplified from RNA transcripts. HTBI primers drove first-round RT-PCR of the TCR CDR3. TCRdb processed the multiplex PCR reads anew with MiXCR; each CDR3 protein has one entry. The data contain about 700,000 distinct CDR3 sequences, approximately 15% of them seen just once; the ten biggest clones take up roughly a tenth. Stability of Graves' hyperthyroidism was defined as absent ophthalmopathy progression within 18 months. The PBMCs were taken from approximately 9 ml of fresh peripheral blood.

The sample was blood. The chain employs TRBV12-3 or TRBV12-4 and TRBJ2-7; 7 bases match TRBD2. The TCR comes from a woman between 18 and 29 years old with Graves' hyperthyroidism. The CDR3 loop is CASSLAAGLYEQYF. For the CDR3, the DNA is TGTGCCAGCAGCCTGGCAGCGGGGCTCTACGAGCAGTACTTC.